This record concerns one TCR beta chain sequence. These data belong to a study of OX40 agonist ivuxolimab in advanced cancers. Looking at the study overall: While on treatment, patients had intravenous ivuxolimab at 0.01 to 10 mg/kg every 2 weeks.

Data came from immunoSEQ multiplex PCR; TCRdb stores just in-frame clones and leaves some out. The sample contains 14,000 or so clones, 85% to 95% of which appear only once. This sample comprised CD4+ or CD8+ T cells sorted from blood, obtained in a trial of the OX40 agonist ivuxolimab. This receptor was identified in an adult with an advanced solid tumor such as melanoma, head and neck, liver or kidney cancer.

The CDR3 region is CASSLVPTYEQYF. The CDR3 region has the DNA TGTGCCAGCAGCTTAGTTCCCACCTACGAGCAGTACTTC. The chain uses TRBV11-2 and TRBJ2-7, with unresolved D. This CDR3 has 13 amino acids. Trimming cost V 1 base and J 2 bases, with 6 bases left between them. Looked up from germline, CDR1 is SGHAT and CDR2 is FQNNGV.